This paragraph covers one T cell receptor beta chain sequence. The antigen is unknown. The CDR3 totals 15 residues. From germline, CDR1 is SGHDT and CDR2 YYEEEE. The V end lost 2 bases, the J end lost 2 bases, and 13 bases lay between the germline ends. These data originate in a study of shared clonotypes between healthy human individuals. Whole-study context: CD4 naive cells filled three plates per donor, CD4 memory three, CD8 naive two and CD8 memory one.

Notes on the study in general: The represented genetic and exposure-history diversity was limited by the small number of donors.

The naive CD8 population came from CD45RO-negative cells selected for CCR7, without terminally differentiated effector memory CD45RA+ cells. Assay used: immunoSEQ multiplex PCR; TCRdb lists only in-frame clones, some missing. Of millions of clones listed, about 95% are singletons. The chain couples TRBV5-6 to TRBJ1-2; no firm D call. The sequenced material came from naive CD8+ T cells sorted from blood. The sequence was collected from a man younger than 35 in good health. The CDR3 DNA reads TGTGCCAGCAGCTTTGTCGCGGATTTCAACTATGGCTACACCTTC. Protein sequence: CASSFVADFNYGYTF.